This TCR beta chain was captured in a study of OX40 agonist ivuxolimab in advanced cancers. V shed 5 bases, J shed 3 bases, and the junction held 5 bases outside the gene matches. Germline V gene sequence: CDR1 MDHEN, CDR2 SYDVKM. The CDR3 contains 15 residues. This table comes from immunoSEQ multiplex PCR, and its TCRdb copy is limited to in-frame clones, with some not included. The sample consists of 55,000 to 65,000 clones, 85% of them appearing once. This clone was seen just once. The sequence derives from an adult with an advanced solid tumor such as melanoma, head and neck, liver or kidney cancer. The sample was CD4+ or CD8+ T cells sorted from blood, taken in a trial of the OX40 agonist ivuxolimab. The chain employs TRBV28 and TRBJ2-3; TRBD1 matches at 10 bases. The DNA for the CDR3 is TGTGCCAGCAGTCCCGGGACAGGGGTTACAGATACGCAGTATTTT. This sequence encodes CASSPGTGVTDTQYF.